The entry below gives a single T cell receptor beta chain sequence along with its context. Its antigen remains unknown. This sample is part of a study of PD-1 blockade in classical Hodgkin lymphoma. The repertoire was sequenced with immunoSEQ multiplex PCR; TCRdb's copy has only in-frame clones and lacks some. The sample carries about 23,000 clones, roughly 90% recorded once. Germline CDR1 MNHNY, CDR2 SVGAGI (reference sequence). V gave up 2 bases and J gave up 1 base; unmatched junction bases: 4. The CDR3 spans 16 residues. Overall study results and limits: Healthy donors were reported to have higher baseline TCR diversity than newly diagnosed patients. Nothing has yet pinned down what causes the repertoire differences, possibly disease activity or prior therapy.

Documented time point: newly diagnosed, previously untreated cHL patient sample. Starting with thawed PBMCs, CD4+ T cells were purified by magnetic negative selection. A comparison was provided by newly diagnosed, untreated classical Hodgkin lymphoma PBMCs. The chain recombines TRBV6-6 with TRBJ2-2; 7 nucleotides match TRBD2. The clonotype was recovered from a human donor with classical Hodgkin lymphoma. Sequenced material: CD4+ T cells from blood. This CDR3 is CASSYRASGNTGELFF. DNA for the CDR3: TGTGCCAGCAGTTACAGGGCTAGCGGGAACACCGGGGAGCTGTTTTTT.